The rows below give T cell receptor beta chains drawn from one sample of a study of blood T cell repertoires in COVID-19. The data were produced by immunoSEQ multiplex PCR, yet TCRdb's version contains in-frame clones alone and is incomplete. The sample lists approximately 66,000 clones, more than 70% seen once, with approximately 6.6% in the top ten. The sequenced material came from peripheral blood. Source of these receptors: a man aged 50-59 years with active COVID-19. Both conserved end residues are part of each CDR3. Each record gives: J gene, clone size, D gene, V gene, CDR3 DNA, CDR3 protein. D genes are given only for firm matches. Size is omitted from some rows. Given values are once, few, many or a class for expanded clones.

J gene: TRBJ1-1; clone size: few; D gene: -; V gene: TRBV6-5; CDR3 DNA: TGTGCCAGCATTAGGGAGGTAGGCACTGAAGCTTTCTTT; CDR3 protein: CASIREVGTEAFF
J gene: TRBJ1-5; clone size: -; D gene: -; V gene: TRBV19; CDR3 DNA: TGTGCCAGTAGTGCCGGGGTGTTGAGCAATCAGCCCCAGCATTTT; CDR3 protein: CASSAGVLSNQPQHF
J gene: TRBJ1-1; clone size: -; D gene: TRBD1; V gene: TRBV29-1; CDR3 DNA: TGCAGCGTCGACAGGGGGCGCGGAGCTTTCTTT; CDR3 protein: CSVDRGRGAFF
J gene: TRBJ2-2; clone size: -; D gene: TRBD2; V gene: TRBV4-2; CDR3 DNA: TGTGCCAGCAGCTCACTAGCGGGAGCGAACACCGGGGAGCTGTTTTTT; CDR3 protein: CASSSLAGANTGELFF
J gene: TRBJ1-2; clone size: -; D gene: TRBD1; V gene: TRBV24-1; CDR3 DNA: TGTGCCACCAGTCCCACAGGGGGTGGCACCGGAGGCTACACCTTC; CDR3 protein: CATSPTGGGTGGYTF
J gene: TRBJ1-1; clone size: once; D gene: -; V gene: TRBV28; CDR3 DNA: TGTGCCAGCACCCCCCCGGGACAGAACACTGAAGCTTTCTTT; CDR3 protein: CASTPPGQNTEAFF
J gene: TRBJ2-7; clone size: -; D gene: TRBD1; V gene: TRBV7-9; CDR3 DNA: TGTGCCAGCAGCTTAGGACAGGGTGGCGAGCAGTACTTC; CDR3 protein: CASSLGQGGEQYF
J gene: TRBJ2-1; clone size: -; D gene: TRBD2; V gene: TRBV6-5; CDR3 DNA: TGTGCCAGCAGTTCCTTGACTAGCGGGGGGGGCAATGAGCAGTTCTTC; CDR3 protein: CASSSLTSGGGNEQFF
J gene: TRBJ2-2; clone size: -; D gene: TRBD1; V gene: TRBV2; CDR3 DNA: TGTGCCAGCAGTCCGGGACAGGGGAGGACCGGGGAGCTGTTTTTT; CDR3 protein: CASSPGQGRTGELFF
J gene: TRBJ2-2; clone size: few; D gene: TRBD1; V gene: TRBV30; CDR3 DNA: TGTGCCTGGAGTGTCTCAAGGACAGGGTACAACACCGGGGAGCTGTTTTTT; CDR3 protein: CAWSVSRTGYNTGELFF
J gene: TRBJ1-2; clone size: -; D gene: -; V gene: TRBV11-2; CDR3 DNA: TGTGCCAGCAGCTTAGGAACGGCTACTCTAGAGGATGGCTACACCTTC; CDR3 protein: CASSLGTATLEDGYTF
J gene: TRBJ1-5; clone size: -; D gene: -; V gene: TRBV15; CDR3 DNA: TGTGCCACCAGCAGAGTTGGGGGGGGTCAGCCCCAGCATTTT; CDR3 protein: CATSRVGGGQPQHF
J gene: TRBJ1-3; clone size: -; D gene: -; V gene: TRBV2; CDR3 DNA: TGTGCCAGCAGTATGGGGGGGGTCTCTGGAAACACCATATATTTT; CDR3 protein: CASSMGGVSGNTIYF
J gene: TRBJ2-1; clone size: -; D gene: -; V gene: TRBV2; CDR3 DNA: TGTGCCAGCAGTCCGGGAGCTGAGCAGTTCTTC; CDR3 protein: CASSPGAEQFF
J gene: TRBJ1-3; clone size: -; D gene: TRBD1; V gene: TRBV7-9; CDR3 DNA: TGTGCCAGCAGCTTAGGTGGGACAGGGGGAGAACCTGGAAACACCATATATTTT; CDR3 protein: CASSLGGTGGEPGNTIYF
J gene: TRBJ2-3; clone size: -; D gene: TRBD2; V gene: TRBV9; CDR3 DNA: TGTGCCAGCAGCGTAGCTGAGAGTAGCGGGGGGCCCTGGGATACGCAGTATTTT; CDR3 protein: CASSVAESSGGPWDTQYF
J gene: TRBJ2-3; clone size: -; D gene: TRBD1; V gene: TRBV24-1; CDR3 DNA: TGTGCCACCAGTGGGGGGGACAGGAGCACAGATACGCAGTATTTT; CDR3 protein: CATSGGDRSTDTQYF
J gene: TRBJ2-5; clone size: -; D gene: TRBD2; V gene: TRBV30; CDR3 DNA: TGTGCCTGGAGCGGTAGCGGGGAGACCCAGTACTTC; CDR3 protein: CAWSGSGETQYF
J gene: TRBJ2-1; clone size: -; D gene: -; V gene: TRBV27; CDR3 DNA: TGTGCCAGCACCCCGAGCTCCTACAATGAGCAGTTCTTC; CDR3 protein: CASTPSSYNEQFF
J gene: TRBJ2-1; clone size: -; D gene: TRBD2; V gene: TRBV29-1; CDR3 DNA: TGCAGCGTTGAACCGACTAGCGGGAGAGGTAGTGAGCAGTTCTTC; CDR3 protein: CSVEPTSGRGSEQFF
J gene: TRBJ1-1; clone size: few; D gene: -; V gene: TRBV5-4; CDR3 DNA: TGTGCCAGCAGCAGGGACACGACGAACACTGAAGCTTTCTTT; CDR3 protein: CASSRDTTNTEAFF
J gene: TRBJ1-2; clone size: few; D gene: -; V gene: TRBV2; CDR3 DNA: TGTGCCAGCCAGGACGACAGCTTCTATGGCTACACCTTC; CDR3 protein: CASQDDSFYGYTF